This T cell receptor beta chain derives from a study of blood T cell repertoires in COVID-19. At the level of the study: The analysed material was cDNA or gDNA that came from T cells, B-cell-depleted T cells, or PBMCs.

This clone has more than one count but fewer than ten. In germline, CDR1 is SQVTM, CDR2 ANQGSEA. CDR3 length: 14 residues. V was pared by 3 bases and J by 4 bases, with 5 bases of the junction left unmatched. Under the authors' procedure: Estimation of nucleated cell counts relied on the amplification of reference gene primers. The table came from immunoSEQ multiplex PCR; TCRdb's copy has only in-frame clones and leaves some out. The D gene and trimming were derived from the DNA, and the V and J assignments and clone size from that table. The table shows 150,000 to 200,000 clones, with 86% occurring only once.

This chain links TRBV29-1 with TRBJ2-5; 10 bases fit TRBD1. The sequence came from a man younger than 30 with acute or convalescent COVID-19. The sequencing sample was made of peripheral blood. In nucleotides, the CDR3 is TGCAGCGTTGACCGGGACAGGGGTGGAGAGACCCAGTACTTC. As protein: CSVDRDRGGETQYF.